This T cell receptor beta chain was found in a study of response to subunit inactivated influenza vaccine. On this clonotype: Its specificity is unknown.

The CDR3 length is 19 residues. The V and J ends lost 11 bases and 5 bases respectively, with 36 bases between them. The V gene's germline CDR1 is LGHDT and CDR2 YNNKEL (reference sequence). One entry per CDR3 protein results from TCRdb running MiXCR on the RT-PCR reads. The repertoire holds roughly 520,000 distinct CDR3 sequences, roughly 25% seen once, with approximately 1.9% in the top ten. Whole-study findings and limits: After each seasonal influenza vaccination, few new T cells are recruited, the authors suggested.

Source: CD4+ T cells sorted from PBMCs, taken 5 days after vaccination. The chain employs TRBV3-1 and TRBJ2-5; D might be TRBD2 (6 bases). The receptor was derived from a man aged 45-65 years who received an inactivated influenza vaccine. CDR3 amino acids: CAFCLFLRGLGGTVETQYF. In DNA, the CDR3 is TGTGCCTTCTGTTTATTTTTACGAGGGTTGGGGGGAACGGTGGAGACCCAGTACTTC.